The 15 T cell receptor beta chains below all came from one sample that was sequenced in a study of tumor-infiltrating lymphocytes in localized non-small cell lung cancer. Sequencing was performed with immunoSEQ multiplex PCR; in TCRdb, only in-frame clones are kept and a portion is missing. The profile shows around 13,000 clones, more than 65% of them singletons. The sequencing sample was made of lung tumor tissue. Receptors originate from a human donor with non-small cell lung cancer.

V gene TRBV15 combines with J gene TRBJ2-1, with D possibly matching TRBD1 (5 bases). CDR3 size: 16 residues. V was trimmed by 5 bases and J by 2 bases, leaving 16 bases between them. From germline, CDR1 is LNHNV and CDR2 YYDKDF (reference sequence). The CDR3 spells CATSSQGFIPYNEQFF. As DNA, the CDR3 is TGTGCCACCAGCTCTCAGGGATTCATCCCCTACAATGAGCAGTTCTTC.

V and J are TRBV7-9 and TRBJ2-2; D may be TRBD2 (6 bases). This CDR3 is 15 amino acids long. Trimming shortened V by 0 bases and J by 3 bases, and 8 bases separated the two germline ends. CDR1 is SEHNR, CDR2 FQNEAQ, per germline (reference sequence). The CDR3 spells CASSLAGGYTGELFF. As DNA, the CDR3 is TGTGCCAGCAGCTTAGCGGGGGGATACACCGGGGAGCTGTTTTTT.

This chain links TRBV6-5 with TRBJ2-7; D unresolved. The CDR3 runs to 14 residues. V gave up 1 base and J gave up 0 bases, with 7 bases separating them. CDR1 is MNHEY, CDR2 SVGAGI, per germline. The CDR3 DNA is TGTGCCAGCAGTTACTTTCTCTCCTCCTACGAGCAGTACTTC. Translating it yields CASSYFLSSYEQYF.

The chain carries TRBV6-5 and TRBJ1-3, with D uncertain. V was trimmed by 0 bases and J by 4 bases, leaving 10 bases between them. The CDR3 has 15 amino acids. The germline CDR1 and CDR2 sequences are MNHEY and SVGAGI. The CDR3 coding sequence is TGTGCCAGCAGTTACTCGAACGGCGGGGGAAACACCATATATTTT. Translated, it gives CASSYSNGGGNTIYF.

The chain is built from TRBV4-3 and TRBJ1-2; D remains ambiguous. The CDR3 consists of 14 residues. Germline-derived CDR1 and CDR2 are LGHNA and YSLEER. Trimming removed 2 bases at V and 0 bases at J, with 7 bases between. This CDR3 reads CASSQTGSNYGYTF. The CDR3 DNA reads as TGCGCCAGCAGCCAAACTGGTTCTAACTATGGCTACACCTTC.

In this sample, this clone turned up once. This rearrangement joins TRBV11-2 to TRBJ2-6; D gene ambiguous. The CDR3 length is 14 residues. V was cut by 6 bases and J by 0 bases, with 6 bases left in between. Germline V gene lookup returns CDR1 SGHAT and CDR2 FQNNGV. This CDR3 is CASRWGSGANVLTF. CDR3 sequence (DNA): TGTGCCAGCAGATGGGGCTCTGGGGCCAACGTCCTGACTTTC.

A note on this clone: Other DNA sequences in this sample translate to the same CDR3. The rearrangement links TRBV5-1 to TRBJ1-4; D remains unclear. V was cut by 3 bases and J by 8 bases, with 5 bases left in between. The germline CDR1 and CDR2 sequences are SGHRS and YFSETQ. This CDR3 has 11 amino acids. CDR3 nucleotides: TGCGCCAGCAGCTCTGGCGAAAAACTGTTTTTT. Residues: CASSSGEKLFF.

The V and J genes are TRBV7-6 and TRBJ2-3; D is unclear. The germline V and J ends were trimmed by 2 bases and 0 bases, with 9 bases remaining between them. This CDR3 has 15 residues. CDR1 is SGHVS and CDR2 is FNYEAQ in the germline V gene. This chain's CDR3 is CASSLSWKSTDTQYF. CDR3 in DNA: TGTGCCAGCAGCTTATCATGGAAGAGCACAGATACGCAGTATTTT.

This clone was seen a few times. V gene TRBV2 combines with J gene TRBJ2-5; TRBD2 matches 9 bases. The J call may be faulty, since TRBJ2-7 better matches the DNA end. The germline V gene has CDR1 SNHLY and CDR2 FYNNEI. The CDR3 covers 15 residues. The CDR3 DNA follows: TGTGCCAGCAGCCTTAGCGGGAGCTTCTCCTACGAGCAGTACTTC. Amino acid sequence: CASSLSGSFSYEQYF.

This clone was counted a single time. This chain links TRBV4-2 with TRBJ2-3, with 7 nucleotides matching TRBD2. CDR1 and CDR2 (germline): LGHNA, YNFKEQ. Trimming at V came to 2 bases and at J to 4 bases, leaving 9 bases not matched to a gene. The CDR3 has 16 residues. CDR3 amino acids: CASSQRGRENPDTQYF. The CDR3 DNA reads as TGTGCCAGCAGCCAACGAGGGCGGGAGAATCCAGATACGCAGTATTTT.

The V and J genes are TRBV19 and TRBJ2-1; D is possibly TRBD1 (7 bases). V shed 11 bases and J shed 3 bases, with 11 bases lying between them. There are 12 residues in the CDR3. The germline CDR1 and CDR2 sequences are LNHDA and SQIVND (reference sequence). The chain's CDR3 is CACGTDYNEQFF. In nucleotides, the CDR3 is TGTGCCTGCGGGACAGACTACAATGAGCAGTTCTTC.

The chain has TRBV19 and TRBJ1-2; no clear D gene. This CDR3 comprises 12 residues. V was clipped by 6 bases and J by 5 bases, with 10 bases between them. From germline, CDR1 is LNHDA and CDR2 SQIVND (reference sequence). The CDR3 region has the DNA TGTGCCAGTAGCCCTCCGGGGTATGGCTACACCTTC. Its protein product is CASSPPGYGYTF.

The chain recombines TRBV19 with TRBJ2-7, with 7 positions matching TRBD1. This CDR3 region has 14 residues. Germline values: CDR1 LNHDA, CDR2 SQIVND (reference sequence). V gave up 0 bases and J gave up 3 bases; unmatched junction bases: 2. The CDR3 loop reads CASSIETGRYEQYF. The DNA of the CDR3 is TGTGCCAGTAGTATAGAGACAGGGCGCTACGAGCAGTACTTC.

The chain couples TRBV11-2 to TRBJ1-2; D is possibly TRBD1 (6 bases). Trimming cost V 5 bases and J 7 bases, with 20 bases left between them. Germline V gene sequence: CDR1 SGHAT, CDR2 FQNNGV. CDR3 length: 15 residues. In nucleotides, the CDR3 is TGTGCCAGCAGCCCACTCCGAGGGGGGCACGGTGGCTACACCTTC. Translation: CASSPLRGGHGGYTF.

This chain joins TRBV25-1 and TRBJ1-6, with D unclear. Per the germline V gene, CDR1 is MGHDK and CDR2 is SYGVNS. This CDR3 comprises 12 residues. V lost 1 base and J 8 bases, leaving 3 bases between the germline ends. The CDR3 sequence: CASSEWYSPLHF. CDR3 DNA sequence: TGTGCCAGCAGTGAATGGTATTCACCCCTCCACTTT.